The 13 T cell receptor beta chains given below trace back to one sample, sequenced in a study of PD-1 and CTLA-4 blockade in melanoma. Profiling relied on immunoSEQ multiplex PCR, and the TCRdb table lists in-frame clones only, not all of them. The repertoire holds around 21,000 clones, with about 91% as singletons. Sequenced material: CD8+ T cells from peripheral blood, taken before anti-PD-1 treatment. The source is a human donor with melanoma.

J is TRBJ2-5 and V is TRBV18; no clear D gene. The CDR3 contains 11 residues. Germline V CDR1 and CDR2: KGHSH, LQKENI. Trimming took off 6 bases at V and 1 base at J, with 3 bases between the two ends. The CDR3 is CASSRQETQYF. The CDR3 DNA reads TGTGCCAGCTCGCGCCAAGAGACCCAGTACTTC.

V is TRBV6-1 and J is TRBJ1-5; 10 positions agree with TRBD1. CDR1 and CDR2 from the germline V gene are MNHNS and SASEGT. The CDR3 has 16 amino acids. The junction had 6 bases not matched to a gene; V was cut back by 1 base and J by 6 bases. CDR3 sequence reads: CASSEVDRGLSQPQHF. In nucleotides, the CDR3 is TGTGCCAGCAGTGAAGTAGACAGGGGGCTTTCTCAGCCCCAGCATTTT.

The CDR3 DNA reads as TGTGCCAGCAGCAGCTCTGGGGCCAACGTCCTGACTTTC. It is translated as CASSSSGANVLTF. The chain joins TRBV12-3 or TRBV12-4 to TRBJ2-6; no reliable D call. The V end lost 6 bases, the J end lost 0 bases, and 3 bases lay between the germline ends. The CDR3 loop spans 13 amino acids.

The chain employs TRBV28 and TRBJ2-7; no firm D call. This CDR3 spans 11 amino acids. The germline gives CDR1 MDHEN, CDR2 SYDVKM. Trimming took 2 bases from V and 6 from J, leaving 5 bases between them. The CDR3 region has the DNA TGTGCCAGCAGTTTAGGGGTCGAGCAGTACTTC. Its translation is CASSLGVEQYF.

The chain carries TRBV10-2 and TRBJ1-2, with a tentative D call TRBD1 (5 bases). The CDR3 extends over 13 amino acids. With 2 bases removed from V and 3 bases from J, the gap between germline ends came to 7 bases. Germline assignment: CDR1 WSHSY and CDR2 SAAADI. CDR3 sequence reads: CASSEGADYGYTF. The CDR3 DNA is TGCGCCAGCAGTGAGGGGGCGGACTATGGCTACACCTTC.

V gene TRBV30 combines with J gene TRBJ2-7; D remains unclear. Germline CDR1 reads GTSNPN; CDR2 reads SVGIG (reference sequence). The length of the CDR3 is 12 residues. Trimming removed 1 base at V and 5 bases at J, with 9 bases between. The CDR3 here is CAWSGTVHEQYF. CDR3 bases: TGTGCCTGGAGTGGCACGGTACACGAGCAGTACTTC.

V usage is TRBV12-3 or TRBV12-4 and J usage is TRBJ2-7; D unclear. CDR3 length: 11 amino acids. Trimming cost V 4 bases and J 3 bases, with 4 bases left between them. The CDR3 sequence is CASSSDYEQYF. CDR3 coding DNA: TGTGCCAGCAGTTCGGACTACGAGCAGTACTTC.

The gene calls are TRBV4-1 and TRBJ1-1; no firm D call. Trimming cost V 5 bases and J 8 bases, with 15 bases left between them. CDR1 and CDR2 from the germline V gene are MGHRA and YSYEKL. CDR3 length: 13 amino acids. The CDR3 is CASSYGLSPEAFF. The CDR3 DNA reads TGCGCCAGCAGCTACGGACTCTCGCCCGAAGCTTTCTTT.

This sequence joins TRBV4-1 and TRBJ1-1; D ambiguous. Germline CDR1 and CDR2: MGHRA and YSYEKL. The V end lost 1 base, the J end lost 0 bases, and 6 bases lay between the germline ends. The CDR3 is 14 amino acids. The chain's CDR3 is CASSQGTLNTEAFF. Here the CDR3 DNA reads TGCGCCAGCAGCCAAGGGACTTTGAACACTGAAGCTTTCTTT.

The sample holds a few counts of this clone. The chain recombines TRBV7-6 with TRBJ1-4; TRBD1 agrees at 9 bases. V trimming: 6 bases; J trimming: 7 bases; junction bases outside the gene matches: 12. The CDR3 spans 16 residues. Germline V gene data show CDR1 as SGHVS and CDR2 as FNYEAQ. The CDR3 loop reads CASSPGAGQGAEKLFF. Written as DNA, the CDR3 is TGTGCCAGCAGTCCGGGGGCGGGACAGGGTGCTGAAAAACTGTTTTTT.

This clone was detected once. The V and J genes are TRBV19 and TRBJ2-7, with TRBD1 matching over 7 bases. Per germline, CDR1 LNHDA and CDR2 SQIVND (reference sequence). Germline trimming cut 4 bases from V and 0 bases from J; bases unmatched to any gene: 3. The CDR3 totals 14 residues. CDR3 protein: CASSTGQSSYEQYF. CDR3 nucleotides: TGTGCCAGTAGTACGGGACAGAGCTCCTACGAGCAGTACTTC. Using reference TRBV19 and TRBJ2-7 for the parts outside the CDR3, the full variable domain is DGGITQSPKYLFRKEGQNVTLSCEQNLNHDAMYWYRQDPGQGLRLIYYSQIVNDFQKGDIAEGYSVSREKKESFPLTVTSAQKNPTAFYLCASSTGQSSYEQYFGPGTRLTVT.

The V gene is TRBV27, the J gene TRBJ2-5; no clear D gene. CDR1 MNHEY and CDR2 SMNVEV come from the germline V gene (reference sequence). The CDR3 totals 11 residues. Trimming stripped 5 bases from V and 0 bases from J, with 1 base between. CDR3 protein: CASSDQETQYF. The CDR3 DNA sequence: TGTGCCAGCAGTGACCAAGAGACCCAGTACTTC.

In DNA, the CDR3 is TGTGCCAGCAGGAGCGGGGTGCCAGATACGCAGTATTTT. The encoded protein is CASRSGVPDTQYF. The chain is built from TRBV2 and TRBJ2-3; 7 nucleotides agree with TRBD2. The ends lost 6 bases at V and 4 bases at J; junction bases unmatched: 4. The CDR3 has 13 residues. Germline assignment: CDR1 SNHLY and CDR2 FYNNEI. The variable domain in full, with the rest retrieved from reference TRBV2 and TRBJ2-3, is EPEVTQTPSHQVTQMGQEVILRCVPISNHLYFYWYRQILGQKVEFLVSFYNNEISEKSEIFDDQFSVERPDGSNFTLKIRSTKLEDSAMYFCASRSGVPDTQYFGPGTRLTVL.